The clone carrying this T cell receptor (beta chain) appeared many times. Its target is not known. TCR beta cDNA libraries had unique molecular identifiers. Each CDR3 protein gets one entry after TCRdb re-called the PCR reads with MiXCR. Of fewer than 550,000 distinct CDR3 sequences in the sample, around a third were seen once. This entry is derived from a study of post-analysis software for immune sequencing data. Study-wide context: Multiple sclerosis in the patients followed relapsing-remitting, secondary progressive and progressive-relapsing courses.

Trimming shortened V by 4 bases and J by 4 bases, and 4 bases separated the two germline ends. The CDR3 extends over 11 amino acids. Germline CDR1 and CDR2: MNHEY and SVGAGI. Study-level results: A significant reduction in normalized Chao1 diversity was observed in multiple sclerosis patients versus controls. In patients, TRBV5-6, TRBV5-1 and TRBV20-1 belonged to five TRBV segments found more frequently than in controls.

Sequenced material: blood. The sequence was obtained from a girl under 18 with multiple sclerosis. V gene TRBV6-5 combines with J gene TRBJ1-1; D unresolved. The CDR3 DNA follows: TGTGCCAGCAGTTGGGGCACTGAAGCTTTCTTT. Protein: CASSWGTEAFF.